Listed here are 6 T cell receptor beta chains from one sample, sequenced in a study of OX40 agonist ivuxolimab in advanced cancers. Measured with immunoSEQ multiplex PCR; TCRdb has only the in-frame clones, and not every one. The sample holds 59,000 or so clones; approximately 80% are singletons and the top ten take about 3.8%. The input for sequencing was CD4+ or CD8+ T cells sorted from blood, taken in a trial of the OX40 agonist ivuxolimab. The receptors stem from an adult with an advanced solid tumor such as melanoma, head and neck, liver or kidney cancer.

The chain carries TRBV14 and TRBJ1-1; 8 bases match TRBD1. Germline V gene data show CDR1 as SGHDN and CDR2 as FVKESK. CDR3 size: 16 residues. Trimming took 2 bases from V and 7 from J; bases not matched to a gene: 12. CDR3 in DNA: TGTGCCAGCAGCCAACCATCACCGACAGGGGCCCTTGAAGCTTTCTTT. Protein: CASSQPSPTGALEAFF. Combining the CDR3 with reference TRBV14 and TRBJ1-1 gives the whole variable domain EAGVTQFPSHSVIEKGQTVTLRCDPISGHDNLYWYRRVMGKEIKFLLHFVKESKQDESGMPNNRFLAERTGGTYSTLKVQPAELEDSGVYFCASSQPSPTGALEAFFGQGTRLTVV.

This chain joins TRBV11-2 and TRBJ1-5; 12 bases map to TRBD1. Germline V gives CDR1 SGHAT, CDR2 FQNNGV. The V segment lost 2 bases and the J segment 1 base; nucleotides outside the gene matches: 6. The CDR3 runs to 18 residues. CDR3 loop: CASSLNRDRGRSNQPQHF. The CDR3 region has the DNA TGTGCCAGCAGCTTAAACCGGGACAGGGGGCGAAGCAATCAGCCCCAGCATTTT.

The chain joins TRBV5-8 to TRBJ1-5, with unresolved D. The germline CDR1 and CDR2 sequences are SGHTS and YDEGEE. The CDR3 totals 16 residues. The V end was cut by 1 base, the J end by 4 bases, with 15 bases between. CDR3 coding DNA: TGTGCCAGCAGCTTGTTTGAGGGTCAGAGAAATCAGCCCCAGCATTTT. Translated, it gives CASSLFEGQRNQPQHF.

This clone was seen a single time. V usage is TRBV29-1 and J usage is TRBJ1-1; TRBD1 agrees at 8 bases. Trimming took 7 bases from V and 0 from J; bases not matched to a gene: 7. Germline CDR1 SQVTM, CDR2 ANQGSEA. The CDR3 runs 14 residues. The CDR3 DNA reads TGCAGCGCGGAAAACAGGGGGATGAACACTGAAGCTTTCTTT. Translation gives CSAENRGMNTEAFF.

Only one count was recorded for this clone. The V gene is TRBV7-9, the J gene TRBJ1-2; 9 nucleotides align to TRBD1. V dropped 1 base and J dropped 6; count of bases not matched to a gene: 6. There are 15 residues in the CDR3. Germline CDR1 is SEHNR and CDR2 is FQNEAQ (reference sequence). The CDR3 loop reads CASSLVPDRGDGYTF. The CDR3 DNA reads as TGTGCCAGCAGCTTAGTACCGGACAGGGGTGATGGCTACACCTTC.

The V gene is TRBV7-2, the J gene TRBJ2-3; D might be TRBD2 (6 bases). Germline values: CDR1 SGHTA, CDR2 FQGNSA. Between the trimmed V and J ends, which lost 5 bases and 0 bases, there was a span of 9 bases. The CDR3 spans 14 residues. As DNA, the CDR3 is TGTGCCAGCAGCCCTAGCGTGAGCACAGATACGCAGTATTTT. Translating gives CASSPSVSTDTQYF.